Listed here are 15 T cell receptor beta chains from one sample, sequenced in a study of blood T cells in healthy people across ages. With a J-beta primer mix and a sample-barcoded 5' primer, a second PCR ran about 7 to 12 cycles. Using its own MiXCR run on the 5' RACE reads, TCRdb lists one record per CDR3 protein. The table records about 670,000 distinct CDR3 sequences, 52% of them present only once. The sequencing sample was made of blood. The receptors here all came from a woman of 80 years or more in good health.

J is TRBJ2-1 and V is TRBV4-3; maybe TRBD1 (5 bases). Germline CDR1 and CDR2: LGHNA and YSLEER. Trimming removed 1 base at V and 6 bases at J, with 13 bases between. The CDR3 sequence is 15 residues long. The CDR3 reads CASSQARASGNEQFF. CDR3 nucleotide sequence: TGCGCCAGCAGCCAAGCCAGGGCTTCGGGCAATGAGCAGTTCTTC.

On this clonotype: A read error may be the cause here, since a much bigger clone is one base away. CDR3 sequence (DNA): TGTGCCAGCAGCCAAGACGACAGGACGGGGACCCAGTTCTTC. Translated, it gives CASSQDDRTGTQFF. The chain joins TRBV4-2 to TRBJ2-1, with D possibly TRBD1 on 6 matching bases. V lost 0 bases and J lost 13, with 16 bases in between. The CDR3 loop spans 14 amino acids. Germline V gives CDR1 LGHNA, CDR2 YNFKEQ.

At least ten counts were recorded for this clonotype. The V and J genes are TRBV9 and TRBJ1-6, with D tentatively TRBD1 (5 bases). Germline CDR1 reads SGDLS; CDR2 reads YYNGEE. Trimming removed 0 bases from V and 10 bases from J, with 14 bases in between. CDR3 size: 15 residues. The chain's CDR3 is CASSVGVGGVSPLHF. CDR3 DNA: TGTGCCAGCAGCGTAGGCGTCGGGGGGGTATCACCCCTCCACTTT.

This clonotype was found a few times. The chain joins TRBV27 to TRBJ2-2; D remains ambiguous. CDR3 length: 14 amino acids. The V end lost 5 bases, the J end lost 2 bases, and 9 bases lay between the germline ends. CDR1 and CDR2 from the germline V gene are MNHEY and SMNVEV (reference sequence). CDR3 DNA sequence: TGTGCCAGCAGTCCTCAGAAAAACACCGGGGAGCTGTTTTTT. It is translated as CASSPQKNTGELFF.

This clonotype showed up just once. This may stem from a read error, because a much larger clone lies one nucleotide away. The V gene is TRBV28, the J gene TRBJ2-1, with 8 bases fitting TRBD1. The CDR3 is 15 amino acids. CDR1 is MDHEN, CDR2 SYDVKM, per germline. The chain's CDR3 is CTSSLGDRSYNEQFF. The CDR3 DNA reads TGTACCAGCAGTTTGGGGGACAGGTCCTACAATGAGCAGTTCTTC.

This clonotype was counted many times. The CDR3 reads CASSLPGTQYEQYF. The CDR3 region has the DNA TGTGCCAGCAGTCTACCCGGGACACAATACGAGCAGTACTTC. The rearrangement joins TRBV28 to TRBJ2-7; perhaps TRBD1 as D (6 bases). The CDR3 is 14 amino acids. Trimming stripped 5 bases from V and 4 bases from J, with 15 bases between. Per germline, CDR1 MDHEN and CDR2 SYDVKM.

As to this clonotype: Given a much more abundant clone one base away, this may be a read error. This chain links TRBV7-3 with TRBJ1-2; 10 nucleotides align to TRBD1. The ends lost 5 bases at V and 8 bases at J; junction bases unmatched: 11. This CDR3 is 15 amino acids long. Germline CDR1 and CDR2: SGHTA and FQGTGA. CDR3 in DNA: TGTGCCAGCAGCCCTACGGGGACAGGGGATTGGGGCTACACCTTC. Protein product: CASSPTGTGDWGYTF.

This clonotype came up many times. V is TRBV6-6 and J is TRBJ2-7, with 14 bases fitting TRBD2. J was trimmed by 2 bases and V by 5 bases; bases with no gene match: 2. Germline V gives CDR1 MNHNY, CDR2 SVGAGI (reference sequence). The CDR3 is made up of 15 amino acids. The CDR3 DNA is TGTGCCAGCAGTGGGACTAGCGGGAGAACCTACGAGCAGTACTTC. Translation gives CASSGTSGRTYEQYF.

Concerning this clonotype itself: An end of the junction does not agree with germline; a read error may underlie this. The chain has TRBV28 and TRBJ2-1; D is ambiguous. Germline values: CDR1 MDHEN, CDR2 SYDVKM. The CDR3 runs to 13 residues. CDR3 sequence: CANSVERRNEQFF. As DNA, the CDR3 is TGTGCCAACAGTGTAGAGAGAAGGAATGAGCAGTTCTTC.

The V call is TRBV28, the J call TRBJ1-4, with TRBD1 identical over 8 bases. Germline loops: CDR1 MDHEN, CDR2 SYDVKM. CDR3 length: 16 amino acids. The ends lost 4 bases at V and 2 bases at J; junction bases unmatched: 6. This CDR3 reads CASSSTGASTNEKLFF. CDR3 coding DNA: TGTGCCAGCAGTTCGACAGGGGCGAGCACTAATGAAAAACTGTTTTTT.

Details on this clonotype: A much larger clonotype is one base distant, so this may be a read error. The rearrangement links TRBV14 to TRBJ2-1; 8 positions match TRBD1. The CDR3 has 18 residues. With 0 bases clipped from V and 5 bases from J, the junction kept 12 bases outside the gene matches. Per germline, CDR1 SGHDN and CDR2 FVKESK. CDR3 nucleotide sequence: TGTGCCAGCAGCCAAGATCGGACAGGGCCAAGTGTCAACAATGAGCAGTTCTTC. Amino acid sequence: CASSQDRTGPSVNNEQFF.

The V call is TRBV27, the J call TRBJ1-1; D remains unclear. Deletions cut 3 bases from V and 4 bases from J, with 12 bases between. Per germline, CDR1 MNHEY and CDR2 SMNVEV (reference sequence). The CDR3 has 14 amino acids. The CDR3, as DNA: TGTGCCAGCAGTTTTAGTAGTCGCGGCACTGAAGCTTTCTTT. This encodes CASSFSSRGTEAFF.

The chain joins TRBV28 to TRBJ2-1; D possibly corresponds to TRBD1 (7 bases). Germline lookup yields CDR1 MDHEN and CDR2 SYDVKM. This CDR3 has 15 amino acids. V was cut by 6 bases and J by 7 bases, with 19 bases left in between. The CDR3 DNA follows: TGTGCCAGCAGCCAAGGACAGGCGGGAACAAATGAGCAGTTCTTC. This gives the protein CASSQGQAGTNEQFF. The complete variable domain, with remaining parts taken from reference TRBV28 and TRBJ2-1, reads DVKVTQSSRYLVKRTGEKVFLECVQDMDHENMFWYRQDPGLGLRLIYFSYDVKMKEKGDIPEGYSVSREKKERFSLILESASTNQTSMYLCASSQGQAGTNEQFFGPGTRLTVL.

This chain connects TRBV5-1 to TRBJ2-1; D remains ambiguous. The V gene lost 4 bases and the J gene lost 12 bases, with 11 bases spanning the gap. The CDR3 loop spans 11 amino acids. Germline CDR1 and CDR2: SGHRS and YFSETQ. The CDR3 nucleotides read TGCGCCAGCAGCGCGACCGATACGCAGTTCTTC. This encodes CASSATDTQFF. The full variable domain, in which reference TRBV5-1 and TRBJ2-1 provide the parts outside the CDR3, is KAGVTQTPRYLIKTRGQQVTLSCSPISGHRSVSWYQQTPGQGLQFLFEYFSETQRNKGNFPGRFSGRQFSNSRSEMNVSTLELGDSALYLCASSATDTQFFGPGTRLTVL.

V is TRBV7-9 and J is TRBJ1-1; D is undetermined. Germline assignment: CDR1 SEHNR and CDR2 FQNEAQ (reference sequence). The length of the CDR3 is 15 residues. Trimming left V 0 bases short and J 0 bases short, with 8 bases between. CDR3 sequence (DNA): TGTGCCAGCAGCTTAGCAGGCCATCTGAACACTGAAGCTTTCTTT. Its translation: CASSLAGHLNTEAFF.